The source of this T cell receptor beta chain is a study of cytomegalovirus exposure and HLA in healthy donors. Turning to the study itself: Among about 179 million T cells, an earlier analysis found roughly 110 million unique TCR beta sequences. Study-wide results and limits: Later work showed greater clonal expansion in HLA-associated TCR beta chains than in equally common others. A few of the chains that were CMV-associated were confirmed in vitro to be specific for CMV antigens.

PCR amplification relied on 60 Vbeta primers (plus 13 Jbeta primers). Assay used: immunoSEQ multiplex PCR; TCRdb lists only in-frame clones, some missing. The sample lists around 150,000 clones, around 75% seen once, with more than 4% in the top ten. With regard to this clone: Its specificity is not known.

Sequencing was done on a sample of PBMCs. The receptor comes from a man between 60 and 75 years old in good health and CMV-seronegative.

The CDR3 nucleotides read TGCGCCAGCAGCCGAGAACTCAGCGATGAGCAGTTCTTC. This gives the protein CASSRELSDEQFF. The chain uses TRBV5-1 and TRBJ2-1, with D hard to call. Germline V gene data show CDR1 as SGHRS and CDR2 as YFSETQ. V was cut by 4 bases and J by 8 bases, with 13 bases left in between. This CDR3 is 13 amino acids long.